The T cell receptor (beta chain) described here comes from a study of blood T cell repertoires in COVID-19. The wider study: Italy, Spain and the United States were the sources of the convalescent and acute COVID-19 samples.

The assay was immunoSEQ multiplex PCR, and TCRdb's table has in-frame clones only and misses some. Of 85,000 to 120,000 clones listed, 70% to 90% are singletons. CDR1 is SGHVS and CDR2 is FQNEAQ in the germline V gene. The length of the CDR3 is 14 residues. Trimming removed 5 bases at V and 4 bases at J, with 12 bases between. The specimen was peripheral blood. The receptor was isolated from a man between 50 and 59 years old with active or convalescent COVID-19. This sequence joins TRBV7-8 and TRBJ1-5; possible D gene TRBD1, 6 bases. CDR3 in DNA: TGTGCCAGCAGCGCACGGACAGAGAATCAGCCCCAGCATTTT. Protein sequence: CASSARTENQPQHF.